Presented here are 20 T cell receptor beta chains from one specimen sequenced in a study of T cell clonality in common variable immunodeficiency. Findings and limits, study-wide: In common variable immunodeficiency, TCR beta chains reportedly carried fewer deletions and N-nucleotide insertions.

The protocol was immunoSEQ multiplex PCR, while the TCRdb copy is restricted to in-frame clones and leaves out a portion. The specimen has 15,000 to 25,000 clones, none found just once. Their specific antigens are unknown. The specimen was peripheral blood mononuclear cells. The receptor set was obtained from a human donor with common variable immunodeficiency.

In regard to this clone: The read ends 3 residues shy of where the CDR3 ends; the end is completed using the germline J gene. J is TRBJ1-1 and V is TRBV19; D not resolved. The germline V gene encodes CDR1 LNHDA and CDR2 SQIVND (reference sequence). CDR3 length: 14 residues. V gave up 4 bases and J gave up 1 base, with 10 bases separating them. CDR3 DNA (partial): TGTGCCAGTAGTACTCTCGGTAAGAACACTGAA. Protein sequence: CASSTLGKNTE. The CDR3 in full is CASSTLGKNTEAFF.

This clone occurred many times. The read terminates 3 residues before the CDR3 end, so the remaining end is supplied by the germline J gene. This chain links TRBV20-1 with TRBJ2-2; 11 bases fit TRBD2. The V gene end was trimmed by 6 bases and the J gene end by 4 bases; junction bases not matched to a gene: 7. The CDR3 totals 15 residues. CDR1 is DFQATT and CDR2 is SNEGSKA in the germline V gene (reference sequence). The CDR3 here is CSAGTSGSATGELFF. The DNA read from the CDR3 is TGCAGTGCAGGTACTAGCGGGAGTGCCACCGGGGAG.

This clone has a count of ten or more. Read data end 3 residues before the CDR3 end; the end is taken from the germline J gene. The chain combines TRBV18 with TRBJ2-3; TRBD2 matches at 7 bases. Germline CDR1 reads KGHSH; CDR2 reads LQKENI. Trimming took 8 bases from V and 4 from J; bases not matched to a gene: 12. The CDR3 runs 15 residues. The sequenced part of the CDR3 DNA is TGTGCCAGCGCCCCGGCCGGGGGGATATCAGATACG. It codes for CASAPAGGISDT. The whole CDR3 reads CASAPAGGISDTQYF.

This clone was counted a few times. The CDR3 goes on 3 residues after the read ends, and that part is filled in from the germline J gene. This sequence joins TRBV19 and TRBJ1-5; 9 bases fit TRBD1. CDR1 LNHDA and CDR2 SQIVND come from the germline V gene (reference sequence). CDR3 size: 13 residues. With 10 bases clipped from V and 7 bases from J, the junction kept 8 bases outside the gene matches. The covered CDR3 bases are TGTGCCACCCGGGGACAGGGCTCCCAGCCC. This translates into CATRGQGSQP. The complete CDR3 protein is CATRGQGSQPQHF.

This clone was seen many times. The sequenced fragment ends 3 residues before the CDR3 boundary, so the rest is inferred from the germline J gene. The rearrangement joins TRBV5-6 to TRBJ1-2, with TRBD1 matching over 8 bases. This CDR3 is 14 amino acids long. Germline V lookup: CDR1 SGHDT, CDR2 YYEEEE. Incomplete CDR3 DNA: TGTGCCAGCAGCTTGGAAACAGGGGGTTGGGGC. It codes for CASSLETGGWG. The whole CDR3 protein is CASSLETGGWGYTF.

This clone has at least ten counts. Coverage ceases 3 residues before the CDR3 finishes, and the germline J gene fills in the end. The V and J genes are TRBV11-2 and TRBJ2-1, with D maybe TRBD2 (6 bases). V lost 1 base, J lost 9 bases, and 10 bases lay in between. The length of the CDR3 is 13 residues. Germline assignment: CDR1 SGHAT and CDR2 FQNNGV. The CDR3: CASSLGTKSEQFF. CDR3 DNA (partial): TGTGCCAGCAGCTTAGGGACTAAAAGTGAG.

In its sample, this clone was seen a few times. Partial CDR3 DNA: TGTGCCAGCACGGTCCTTGAGACC. This sequence encodes CASTVLET. The full CDR3 protein reads CASTVLETQYF. The V call is TRBV7-9, the J call TRBJ2-5; D is unclear. The read terminates 3 residues ahead of where the CDR3 ends, so the germline J gene completes it. Germline V gene data show CDR1 as SEHNR and CDR2 as FQNEAQ (reference sequence). V gave up 7 bases and J gave up 5 bases, with 8 bases separating them. The CDR3 is 11 amino acids.

At least ten counts were recorded for this clone. The read ends 3 residues early relative to the CDR3; the germline J gene fills the gap. The chain has TRBV7-8 and TRBJ2-7; D gene uncertain. V gave up 5 bases and J gave up 0 bases, with 5 bases separating them. The V gene's germline CDR1 is SGHVS and CDR2 FQNEAQ. The CDR3 runs to 12 residues. The sequenced part of the CDR3 DNA is TGTGCCAGCAGCCTTAGCTCCTACGAG. This translates into CASSLSSYE. The whole CDR3 protein is CASSLSSYEQYF. Full variable domain (rest looked up from reference TRBV7-8 and TRBJ2-7): GAGVSQSPRYKVAKRGQDVALRCDPISGHVSLFWYQQALGQGPEFLTYFQNEAQLDKSGLPSDRFFAERPEGSVSTLKIQRTQQEDSAVYLCASSLSSYEQYFGPGTRLTVT.

This clone was observed many times. Read coverage stops 3 residues before the CDR3 terminus; the germline J gene supplies the remainder. The V call is TRBV7-6, the J call TRBJ2-3; maybe TRBD1 (6 bases). CDR3 length equals 15 residues. The germline CDR1 and CDR2 sequences are SGHVS and FNYEAQ. Trimming left V 3 bases short and J 0 bases short, with 10 bases between. CDR3 residues: CASSFQGYSTDTQYF. The sequenced CDR3 bases are TGTGCCAGCAGCTTCCAGGGGTATAGCACAGATACG. Complete variable domain (other parts from reference TRBV7-6 and TRBJ2-3): GAGVSQSPRYKVTKRGQDVALRCDPISGHVSLYWYRQALGQGPEFLTYFNYEAQQDKSGLPNDRFSAERPEGSISTLTIQRTEQRDSAMYRCASSFQGYSTDTQYFGPGTRLTVL.

In its sample, this clone was seen many times. Coverage ceases 3 residues before the CDR3 finishes, and the germline J gene fills in the end. This chain uses TRBV20-1 with TRBJ2-1; D gene unclear. Trimming took off 2 bases at V and 7 bases at J, with 12 bases between the two ends. The CDR3 sequence is 13 residues long. Germline CDR1 reads DFQATT; CDR2 reads SNEGSKA (reference sequence). Here the CDR3 reads CSARSPNWNEQFF. The covered CDR3 bases are TGCAGTGCTAGAAGCCCTAACTGGAATGAG.

This clone was observed many times. The read halts 3 residues ahead of the CDR3 end, with the missing end drawn from the germline J gene. The chain carries TRBV5-1 and TRBJ1-2; D is possibly TRBD1 (6 bases). Germline V lookup: CDR1 SGHRS, CDR2 YFSETQ. V was clipped by 4 bases and J by 5 bases, with 9 bases between them. The CDR3 contains 12 residues. The CDR3 bases that were read are TGCGCCAGCAGCGTGACAGGTTATGGC. Its protein is CASSVTGYG. The full CDR3 protein is CASSVTGYGYTF.

This clone was observed at least ten times. CDR3 amino acids: CASPYIPAGGPRETQYF. The covered CDR3 bases are TGCGCCAGCCCCTACATACCAGCGGGAGGGCCCCGGGAGACC. The rearrangement links TRBV5-1 to TRBJ2-5, with TRBD2 matching 10 bases. The CDR3 end lies 3 residues beyond the end of the read and is filled in from the germline J gene. Germline CDR1 reads SGHRS; CDR2 reads YFSETQ. The J segment lost 5 bases and the V segment lost 7 bases, leaving 17 bases of the junction unmatched. This CDR3 contains 17 residues.

This clone was observed many times. The sequenced fragment ends 3 residues before the CDR3 boundary, so the rest is inferred from the germline J gene. The chain is built from TRBV20-1 and TRBJ2-3; 8 bases fit TRBD1. V was clipped by 3 bases and J by 1 base; unmatched bases: 3. The CDR3 runs to 14 residues. CDR1 and CDR2 from the germline V gene are DFQATT and SNEGSKA (reference sequence). The CDR3 sequence: CSASAGQGTDTQYF. CDR3 DNA (partial): TGCAGTGCTAGTGCGGGACAGGGCACAGATACG.

Details on this clone: Coverage ceases 3 residues before the CDR3 finishes, and the germline J gene fills in the end. The rearrangement joins TRBV30 to TRBJ2-2; unclear D gene. The germline CDR1 and CDR2 sequences are GTSNPN and SVGIG (reference sequence). V was trimmed by 4 bases and J by 6 bases, leaving 9 bases between them. This CDR3 region has 12 residues. The CDR3 spells CAWKVPPGELFF. The CDR3 bases that were read are TGTGCCTGGAAGGTCCCCCCCGGGGAG.

The sample holds a few counts of this clone. The read halts 3 residues ahead of the CDR3 end, with the missing end drawn from the germline J gene. The chain links TRBV18 to TRBJ1-5; tentative D call: TRBD1 (5 bases). The germline V gene has CDR1 KGHSH and CDR2 LQKENI. CDR3 length: 14 residues. The V gene lost 1 base and the J gene lost 6 bases, with 10 bases spanning the gap. The CDR3 reads CASSPQYGGQPQHF. CDR3 bases read: TGTGCCAGCTCACCACAATACGGGGGTCAGCCC.

This clone occurred many times. The sequenced fragment ends 3 residues before the CDR3 boundary, so the rest is inferred from the germline J gene. V is TRBV20-1 and J is TRBJ2-3; the match to TRBD2 covers 7 bases. CDR1 is DFQATT and CDR2 is SNEGSKA in the germline V gene (reference sequence). This CDR3 has 18 amino acids. The V gene end was trimmed by 3 bases and the J gene end by 4 bases; junction bases not matched to a gene: 19. The covered CDR3 bases are TGCAGTGCTAGTACAAGGTCTCTTAGCGGGTCCTTGGCAGATACG. The encoded protein is CSASTRSLSGSLADT. The complete CDR3 protein is CSASTRSLSGSLADTQYF.

By sample fraction, this clone is medium-sized. The CDR3 end falls 3 residues outside the read, so it is completed with the germline J gene. The chain employs TRBV6-1 and TRBJ1-5; TRBD1 matches 9 bases. Per germline, CDR1 MNHNS and CDR2 SASEGT. The CDR3 is 14 amino acids. J lost 4 bases, V lost 4 bases, and 2 bases had no gene match. The CDR3 sequence is CASSADRGNQPQHF. The covered CDR3 bases are TGTGCCAGCAGTGCCGACAGGGGGAATCAGCCC.

This clone was counted many times. The CDR3 end is not reached by the read, which stops 3 residues before it; the germline J gene fills it in. The rearrangement uses TRBV6-4 and TRBJ2-3; weak D call: TRBD2 (7 bases). The CDR3 is 14 amino acids. The V end was cut by 6 bases, the J end by 4 bases, with 14 bases between. Germline V CDR1 and CDR2: MRHNA, SNTAGT. The sequenced part of the CDR3 DNA is TGTGCCAGCAGCCCAGGGGAGGGGGCAGATACG. This translates into CASSPGEGADT. The entire CDR3 protein is CASSPGEGADTQYF.

This clone was counted at least ten times. Coverage ceases 3 residues before the CDR3 finishes, and the germline J gene fills in the end. V usage is TRBV29-1 and J usage is TRBJ1-2, with a possible D match to TRBD1 (5 bases). Trimming removed 6 bases at V and 7 bases at J, with 18 bases between. CDR3 length: 13 residues. The germline gives CDR1 SQVTM, CDR2 ANQGSEA. CDR3 in amino acids: CSVRDGTRGGYTF. Partial CDR3 DNA: TGCAGCGTACGTGACGGGACGCGGGGTGGC.

This clone was seen at least ten times. This CDR3 reads CASSIMGSGRAGETQYF. The CDR3 DNA, read in part, is TGTGCCAGTAGTATAATGGGGAGCGGGAGGGCCGGGGAGACC. The chain employs TRBV19 and TRBJ2-5; 10 nucleotides line up with TRBD2. The read ends 3 residues shy of where the CDR3 ends; the end is completed using the germline J gene. Germline CDR1 is LNHDA and CDR2 is SQIVND (reference sequence). J was trimmed by 5 bases and V by 2 bases; bases with no gene match: 11. The CDR3 loop spans 17 amino acids. Combining the CDR3 with reference TRBV19 and TRBJ2-5 gives the whole variable domain DGGITQSPKYLFRKEGQNVTLSCEQNLNHDAMYWYRQDPGQGLRLIYYSQIVNDFQKGDIAEGYSVSREKKESFPLTVTSAQKNPTAFYLCASSIMGSGRAGETQYFGPGTRLLVL.